This T cell receptor beta chain stems from a study of control samples from healthy donors and cancer patients. Comment on this clone: At one boundary the junction diverges from the germline segment, which might be a read error.

Germline loops: CDR1 SGHTA, CDR2 FQGNSA. The CDR3 runs to 13 residues. Sequencing was performed with immunoSEQ multiplex PCR; in TCRdb, only in-frame clones are kept and a portion is missing. This sample yields some 140,000 clones, of which 85% to 95% are seen a single time; approximately 6% belongs to the top ten. This receptor was taken from a middle-aged man in good health. Sequencing was done on a sample of blood. The chain is built from TRBV7-2 and TRBJ2-7; D is uncertain. The CDR3 coding sequence is TGTGCCAGCAGCTTATATCTTTCGGCAGGACCACGCTTC. Its translation is CASSLYLSAGPRF.